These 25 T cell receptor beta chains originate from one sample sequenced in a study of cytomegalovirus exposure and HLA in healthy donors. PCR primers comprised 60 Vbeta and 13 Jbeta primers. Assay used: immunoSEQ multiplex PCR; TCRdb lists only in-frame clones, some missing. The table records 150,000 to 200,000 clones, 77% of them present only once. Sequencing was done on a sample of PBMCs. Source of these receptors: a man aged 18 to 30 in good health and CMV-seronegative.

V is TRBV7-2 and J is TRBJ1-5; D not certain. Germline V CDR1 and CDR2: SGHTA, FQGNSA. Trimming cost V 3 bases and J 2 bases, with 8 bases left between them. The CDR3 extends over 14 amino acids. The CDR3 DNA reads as TGTGCCAGCAGCTTCCTGCCGGGCAATCAGCCCCAGCATTTT. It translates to CASSFLPGNQPQHF.

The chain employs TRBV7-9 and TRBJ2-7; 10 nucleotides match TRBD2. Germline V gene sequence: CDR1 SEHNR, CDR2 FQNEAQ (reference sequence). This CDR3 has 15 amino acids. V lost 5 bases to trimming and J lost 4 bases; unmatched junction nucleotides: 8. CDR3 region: CASSDRAGGFYEQYF. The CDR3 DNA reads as TGTGCCAGCAGCGACAGAGCGGGAGGGTTTTACGAGCAGTACTTC.

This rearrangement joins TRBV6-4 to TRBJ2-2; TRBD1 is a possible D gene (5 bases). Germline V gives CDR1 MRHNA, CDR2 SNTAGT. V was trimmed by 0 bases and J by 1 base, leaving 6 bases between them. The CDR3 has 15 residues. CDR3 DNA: TGTGCCAGCAGTGACTCGCAGGGGAACACCGGGGAGCTGTTTTTT. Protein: CASSDSQGNTGELFF.

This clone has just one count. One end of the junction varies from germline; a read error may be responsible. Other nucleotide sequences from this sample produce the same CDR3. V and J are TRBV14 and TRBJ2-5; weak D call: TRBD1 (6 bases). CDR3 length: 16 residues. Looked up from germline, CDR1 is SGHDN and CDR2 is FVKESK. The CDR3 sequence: CASSDPTGTLQETQYF. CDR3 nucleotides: TGCGCCAGCAGCGATCCGACCGGGACATTACAAGAGACCCAGTACTTC.

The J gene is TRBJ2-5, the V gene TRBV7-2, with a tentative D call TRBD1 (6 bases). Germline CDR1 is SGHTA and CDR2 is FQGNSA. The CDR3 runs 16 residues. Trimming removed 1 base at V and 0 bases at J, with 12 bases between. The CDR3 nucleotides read TGTGCCAGCAGCTTAGTGCATACAGGGTACCAAGAGACCCAGTACTTC. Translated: CASSLVHTGYQETQYF.

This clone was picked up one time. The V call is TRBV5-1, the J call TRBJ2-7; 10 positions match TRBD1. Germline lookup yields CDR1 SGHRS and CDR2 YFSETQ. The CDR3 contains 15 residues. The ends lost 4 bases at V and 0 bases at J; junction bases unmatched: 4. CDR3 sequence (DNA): TGCGCCAGCAGCACGGGACAGGGGAGCTCCTACGAGCAGTACTTC. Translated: CASSTGQGSSYEQYF.

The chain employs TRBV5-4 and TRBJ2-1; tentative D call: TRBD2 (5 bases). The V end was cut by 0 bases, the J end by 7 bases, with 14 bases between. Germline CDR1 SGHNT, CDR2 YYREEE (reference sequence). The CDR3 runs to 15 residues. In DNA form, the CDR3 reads TGTGCCAGCAGCTTGGTAGGGAGTAACGTAAATGAGCAGTTCTTC. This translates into CASSLVGSNVNEQFF.

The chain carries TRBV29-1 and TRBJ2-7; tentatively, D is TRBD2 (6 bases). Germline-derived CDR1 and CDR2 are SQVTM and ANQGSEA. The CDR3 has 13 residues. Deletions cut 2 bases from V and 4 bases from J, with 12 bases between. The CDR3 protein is CSVENPGRYEQYF. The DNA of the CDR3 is TGCAGCGTTGAAAATCCAGGGAGGTACGAGCAGTACTTC.

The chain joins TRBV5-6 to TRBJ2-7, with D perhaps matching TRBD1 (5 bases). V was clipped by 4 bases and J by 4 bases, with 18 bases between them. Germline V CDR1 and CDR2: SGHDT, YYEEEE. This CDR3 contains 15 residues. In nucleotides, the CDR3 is TGTGCCAGCAGCCCCCAGGCGGCGCAGGGTTACGAGCAGTACTTC. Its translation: CASSPQAAQGYEQYF. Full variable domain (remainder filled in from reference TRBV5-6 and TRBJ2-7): DAGVTQSPTHLIKTRGQQVTLRCSPKSGHDTVSWYQQALGQGPQFIFQYYEEEERQRGNFPDRFSGHQFPNYSSELNVNALLLGDSALYLCASSPQAAQGYEQYFGPGTRLTVT.

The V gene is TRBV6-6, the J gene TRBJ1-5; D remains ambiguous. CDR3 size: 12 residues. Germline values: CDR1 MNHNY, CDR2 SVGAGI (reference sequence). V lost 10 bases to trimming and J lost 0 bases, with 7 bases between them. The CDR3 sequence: CATHNSNQPQHF. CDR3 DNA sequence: TGTGCCACCCACAATAGCAATCAGCCCCAGCATTTT.

The DNA of the CDR3 is TGTGCCAGTAGTCTTCAGGGGGTCTCCACCGGGGAGCTGTTTTTT. It codes for CASSLQGVSTGELFF. The chain recombines TRBV19 with TRBJ2-2; 7 nucleotides agree with TRBD1. The germline gives CDR1 LNHDA, CDR2 SQIVND (reference sequence). V shed 5 bases and J 4 bases; nucleotides not matched to a gene: 7. This CDR3 is built from 15 residues.

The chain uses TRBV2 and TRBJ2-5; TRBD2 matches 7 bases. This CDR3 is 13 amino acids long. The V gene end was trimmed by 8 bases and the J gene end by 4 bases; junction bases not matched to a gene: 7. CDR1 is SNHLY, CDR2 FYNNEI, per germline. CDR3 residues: CASGRGGRETQYF. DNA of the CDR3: TGTGCCAGCGGGAGGGGCGGGCGAGAGACCCAGTACTTC.

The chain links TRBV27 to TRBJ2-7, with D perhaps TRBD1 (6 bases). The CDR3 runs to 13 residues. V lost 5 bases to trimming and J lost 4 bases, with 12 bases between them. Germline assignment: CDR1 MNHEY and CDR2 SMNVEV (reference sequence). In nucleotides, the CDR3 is TGTGCCAGCAGTCCGGGACAAGATTACGAGCAGTACTTC. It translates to CASSPGQDYEQYF.

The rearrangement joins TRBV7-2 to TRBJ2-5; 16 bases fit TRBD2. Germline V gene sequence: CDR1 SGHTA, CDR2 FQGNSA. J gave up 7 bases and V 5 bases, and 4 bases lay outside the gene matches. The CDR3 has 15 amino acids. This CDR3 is CASSTGLAGGGTQYF. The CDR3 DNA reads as TGTGCCAGCAGCACGGGACTAGCGGGAGGGGGGACCCAGTACTTC. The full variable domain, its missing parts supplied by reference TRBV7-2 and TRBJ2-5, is GAGVSQSPSNKVTEKGKDVELRCDPISGHTALYWYRQSLGQGLEFLIYFQGNSAPDKSGLPSDRFSAERTGGSVSTLTIQRTQQEDSAVYLCASSTGLAGGGTQYFGPGTRLLVL.

CDR3 loop: CAGGGREEDTQYF. The CDR3 bases are TGTGCCGGGGGAGGGCGTGAAGAAGATACGCAGTATTTT. The chain recombines TRBV30 with TRBJ2-3; 7 nucleotides align to TRBD2. J was trimmed by 5 bases and V by 8 bases; bases with no gene match: 10. Germline loops: CDR1 GTSNPN, CDR2 SVGIG (reference sequence). The length of the CDR3 is 13 residues.

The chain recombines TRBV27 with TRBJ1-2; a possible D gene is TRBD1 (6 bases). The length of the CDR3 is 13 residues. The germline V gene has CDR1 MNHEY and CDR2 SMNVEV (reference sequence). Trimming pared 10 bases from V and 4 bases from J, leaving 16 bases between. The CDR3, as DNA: TGTGCCACCGCAGGGGCCTACTTCTATGGCTACACCTTC. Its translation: CATAGAYFYGYTF.

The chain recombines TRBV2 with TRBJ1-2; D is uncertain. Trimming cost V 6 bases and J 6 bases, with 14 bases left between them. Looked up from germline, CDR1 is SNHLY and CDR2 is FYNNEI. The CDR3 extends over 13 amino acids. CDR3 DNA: TGTGCCAGCAGGGCAGTCAGGATGGATGGCTACACCTTC. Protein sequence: CASRAVRMDGYTF.

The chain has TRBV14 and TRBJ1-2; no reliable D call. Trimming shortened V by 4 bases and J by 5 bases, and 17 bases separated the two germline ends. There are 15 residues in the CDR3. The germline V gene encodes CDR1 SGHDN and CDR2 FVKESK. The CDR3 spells CASSPLGHHQYGYTF. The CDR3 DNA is TGTGCCAGCAGCCCCCTGGGCCACCACCAGTATGGCTACACCTTC. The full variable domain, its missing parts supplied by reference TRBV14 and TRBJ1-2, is EAGVTQFPSHSVIEKGQTVTLRCDPISGHDNLYWYRRVMGKEIKFLLHFVKESKQDESGMPNNRFLAERTGGTYSTLKVQPAELEDSGVYFCASSPLGHHQYGYTFGSGTRLTVV.

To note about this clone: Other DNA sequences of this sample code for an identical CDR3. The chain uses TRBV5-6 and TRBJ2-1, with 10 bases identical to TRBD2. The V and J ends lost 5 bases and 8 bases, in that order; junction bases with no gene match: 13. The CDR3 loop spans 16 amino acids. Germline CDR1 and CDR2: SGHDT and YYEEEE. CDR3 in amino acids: CASSLFLAGVADEQFF. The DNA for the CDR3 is TGTGCCAGCAGTTTGTTTCTAGCGGGAGTAGCGGATGAGCAGTTCTTC.

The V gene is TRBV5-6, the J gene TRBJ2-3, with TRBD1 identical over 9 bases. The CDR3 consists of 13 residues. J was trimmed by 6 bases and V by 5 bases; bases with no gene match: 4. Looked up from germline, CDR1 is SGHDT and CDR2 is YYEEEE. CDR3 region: CASRDRGVDTQYF. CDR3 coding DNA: TGTGCCAGCAGGGACAGGGGCGTTGATACGCAGTATTTT.

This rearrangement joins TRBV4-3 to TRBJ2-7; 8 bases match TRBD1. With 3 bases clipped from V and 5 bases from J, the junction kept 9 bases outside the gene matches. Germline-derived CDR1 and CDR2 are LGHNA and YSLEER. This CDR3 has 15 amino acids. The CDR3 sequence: CASSQGGQGTDEQYF. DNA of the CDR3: TGCGCCAGCAGCCAGGGCGGACAGGGAACTGACGAGCAGTACTTC.

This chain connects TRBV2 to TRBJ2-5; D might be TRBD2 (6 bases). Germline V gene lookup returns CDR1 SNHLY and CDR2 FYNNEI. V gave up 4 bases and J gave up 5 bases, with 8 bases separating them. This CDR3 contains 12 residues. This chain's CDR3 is CASSAGDETQYF. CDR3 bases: TGTGCCAGCAGTGCGGGGGACGAGACCCAGTACTTC.

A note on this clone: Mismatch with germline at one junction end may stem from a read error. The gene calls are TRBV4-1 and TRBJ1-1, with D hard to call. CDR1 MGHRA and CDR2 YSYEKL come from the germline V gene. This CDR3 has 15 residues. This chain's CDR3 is CAGSHLEGEDTEAFF. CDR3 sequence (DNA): TGCGCCGGCAGCCATCTGGAGGGCGAGGACACTGAAGCTTTCTTT.

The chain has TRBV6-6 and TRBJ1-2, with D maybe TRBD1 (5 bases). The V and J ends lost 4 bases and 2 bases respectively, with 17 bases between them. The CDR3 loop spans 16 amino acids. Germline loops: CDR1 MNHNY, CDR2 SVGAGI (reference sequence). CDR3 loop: CASSSRGGGRNYGYTF. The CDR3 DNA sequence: TGTGCCAGCAGTTCCCGAGGCGGGGGACGGAACTATGGCTACACCTTC.

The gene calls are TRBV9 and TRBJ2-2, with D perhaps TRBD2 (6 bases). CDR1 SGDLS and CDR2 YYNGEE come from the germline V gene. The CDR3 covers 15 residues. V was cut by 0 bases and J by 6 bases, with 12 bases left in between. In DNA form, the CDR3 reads TGTGCCAGCAGCGTAGAGGTTCCGGGGGCCGGGGAGCTGTTTTTT. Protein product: CASSVEVPGAGELFF.